Presented here are 7 T cell receptor beta chains from one specimen sequenced in a study of T cell responses to AZD1222 COVID-19 vaccine. Only in-frame clones appear in the TCRdb table, and some are missing; sequencing was by immunoSEQ multiplex PCR. The sample holds 95,000 to 100,000 clones, less than 95% seen once. The material was peripheral blood, obtained on day 0 of AZD1222 vaccination. Source of these receptors: an adult in good health.

The chain carries TRBV7-2 and TRBJ2-7; TRBD2 aligns across 9 bases. In germline, CDR1 is SGHTA, CDR2 FQGNSA. This CDR3 has 14 residues. V was clipped by 0 bases and J by 3 bases; unmatched bases: 0. CDR3 nucleotide sequence: TGTGCCAGCAGCTTAGCTAGCGGGGGCTACGAGCAGTACTTC. Protein sequence: CASSLASGGYEQYF.

The chain couples TRBV20-1 to TRBJ1-2; D might be TRBD1 (5 bases). V dropped 1 base and J dropped 11 bases, with 8 bases sitting between them. CDR1 DFQATT and CDR2 SNEGSKA come from the germline V gene (reference sequence). The CDR3 spans 10 residues. The CDR3 DNA reads TGCAGTGCTAGAGTAGGGGAGTACACCTTC. Translated, it gives CSARVGEYTF.

The rearrangement joins TRBV9 to TRBJ1-1; 7 nucleotides match TRBD1. There are 13 residues in the CDR3. The junction had 1 base not matched to a gene; V was cut back by 1 base and J by 4 bases. Germline lookup yields CDR1 SGDLS and CDR2 YYNGEE. The CDR3 region is CASSVRQGTEAFF. CDR3 nucleotides: TGTGCCAGCAGCGTAAGACAGGGCACTGAAGCTTTCTTT.

The V gene is TRBV3-1 (or the pseudogene TRBV3-2), the J gene TRBJ1-2; a possible D gene is TRBD1 (6 bases). Germline lookup yields CDR1 LGHDT and CDR2 YNNKEL (reference sequence). This CDR3 has 13 residues. V was shortened by 2 bases and J by 12 bases, with 16 bases between the two germline ends. Here the CDR3 reads CASSQPRGGVHTF. The CDR3 DNA reads as TGTGCCAGCAGCCAACCAAGAGGGGGTGTGCACACCTTC.

In DNA, the CDR3 is TGTGCCAGCTCACCCACGGGGCAGGGACCCAACACTGAAGCTTTCTTT. Translation: CASSPTGQGPNTEAFF. The gene calls are TRBV18 and TRBJ1-1; D is perhaps TRBD1 (5 bases). Germline values: CDR1 KGHSH, CDR2 LQKENI. V was clipped by 3 bases and J by 2 bases, with 16 bases between them. The CDR3 is 16 amino acids.

This chain connects TRBV7-8 to TRBJ2-7; D is possibly TRBD2 (5 bases). In germline, CDR1 is SGHVS, CDR2 FQNEAQ. This CDR3 is 14 amino acids long. Deletions cut 5 bases from V and 1 base from J, with 12 bases between. The CDR3 coding sequence is TGTGCCAGCAGCCTATCAAGGAGGTCCTACGAGCAGTACTTC. Translating it yields CASSLSRRSYEQYF. Together with reference TRBV7-8 and TRBJ2-7, the CDR3 gives the full variable domain: GAGVSQSPRYKVAKRGQDVALRCDPISGHVSLFWYQQALGQGPEFLTYFQNEAQLDKSGLPSDRFFAERPEGSVSTLKIQRTQQEDSAVYLCASSLSRRSYEQYFGPGTRLTVT.

The V gene is TRBV6-5, the J gene TRBJ1-1; D is possibly TRBD1 (5 bases). This CDR3 spans 15 amino acids. Germline V lookup: CDR1 MNHEY, CDR2 SVGAGI. Trimming shortened V by 4 bases and J by 3 bases, and 15 bases separated the two germline ends. The CDR3 protein is CASSFRPGLYTEAFF. In nucleotides, the CDR3 is TGTGCCAGCAGTTTCCGTCCAGGGCTATACACTGAAGCTTTCTTT.